Described below is a single T cell receptor (beta chain) sequence and its context. Its target is not known. 13 Jbeta primers and 60 Vbeta primers were used for the PCR. Some clones are missing from TCRdb's copy, which holds only in-frame ones; the method was immunoSEQ multiplex PCR. In the table there are roughly 150,000 clones, more than 65% of which are singletons. The data stem from a study of cytomegalovirus exposure and HLA in healthy donors. Study-wide background: In an early release, HLA-typed donors contributed tens of millions of unique TCR sequences. General observations from the study: The authors later found HLA-associated TCR beta chains more clonally expanded than equally common others. Cytomegalovirus status was reportedly diagnosed by the classifier with high specificity and sensitivity. The majority of TCR sequences were rare, yet some public TCRs appeared in many donors.

V lost 4 bases and J 6 bases, leaving 16 bases between the germline ends. CDR1 SGHNT and CDR2 YYREEE come from the germline V gene (reference sequence). This CDR3 is built from 15 residues. Sequenced: PBMCs. The J gene is TRBJ1-4, the V gene TRBV5-4; a possible D gene is TRBD1 (5 bases). This clonotype was sampled from a man aged 25-45 years in good health and CMV-seronegative. In nucleotides, the CDR3 is TGTGCCAGCAGCCGGGACCTGGAGGGGTATGAAAAACTGTTTTTT. Amino acids: CASSRDLEGYEKLFF.